The rows below give T cell receptor beta chains drawn from one sample of a study of neurological immune-mediated disorders. TCRdb passed the 5' RACE reads through MiXCR, listing each CDR3 protein once. The sample yields approximately 20,000 distinct CDR3 sequences, over 12% seen once. Sequenced material: PBMCs. The origin of the receptors is a female donor with HTLV-1-associated myelopathy (HAM/TSP). Both conserved end residues are part of each CDR3. Fields, in order: D gene, J gene, V gene, CDR3 protein. The D gene is left open where the match is weak.

NA	TRBJ2-3	TRBV10-2	CASSSRGGVDTQYF
TRBD2	TRBJ2-1	TRBV20-1	CSAQRAGDRNEQFF
NA	TRBJ2-2	TRBV20-1	CSARDGTDLPNTGELFF
TRBD2	TRBJ2-1	TRBV7-3	CASSSSGGPYNEQFF
NA	TRBJ2-1	TRBV20-1	CSARDGTVGGNEQFF
TRBD1	TRBJ2-7	TRBV5-1	CASSRGQVNEQYF
NA	TRBJ1-5	TRBV7-8	CASSGWGPQHF
NA	TRBJ1-1	TRBV30	CASLTANTEAFF
TRBD2	TRBJ2-5	TRBV2	CASSELPPGLAAQETQYF
NA	TRBJ2-1	TRBV7-6	CASSLALSEQFF
TRBD1	TRBJ1-2	TRBV29-1	CSVEGWDRVYGYTF
TRBD2	TRBJ2-1	TRBV20-1	CSAPGGTSGSYNEQFF
NA	TRBJ2-1	TRBV13	CASSTPSRGPVNNEQFF
NA	TRBJ2-3	TRBV20-1	CSARTRITDTQYF
NA	TRBJ2-1	TRBV5-1	CASSPQAGIGGEQFF
TRBD1	TRBJ1-6	TRBV20-1	CSARDNRGGNSPLHF
NA	TRBJ1-2	TRBV29-1	CSVGDSPNYGYTF
TRBD1	TRBJ1-1	TRBV20-1	CSARSDRDTEAFF
TRBD1	TRBJ2-1	TRBV29-1	CSVAGTGDGEQFF
NA	TRBJ1-1	TRBV4-1	CASSQDRQTEAFF
TRBD1	TRBJ1-5	TRBV4-2	CASSRSGGGQSGSNQPQHF
TRBD2	TRBJ2-5	TRBV15	CATSREISGGEETQYF
NA	TRBJ2-1	TRBV11-2	CASSRAPAIEQFF
NA	TRBJ2-7	TRBV19	CASSISILSYEQYF
TRBD2	TRBJ2-7	TRBV13	CASSPHPDGRDYEQYF
TRBD2	TRBJ2-3	TRBV20-1	CSAEDLSGGGPDTQYF
TRBD1	TRBJ2-3	TRBV18	CASSPRATGRTDTQYF
NA	TRBJ2-3	TRBV7-6	CASSFGQSTDTQYF
NA	TRBJ2-1	TRBV4-1	CASSQDAWSSYNEQFF
TRBD2	TRBJ2-7	TRBV20-1	CSVKPVTSGSPHEQYF
NA	TRBJ1-2	TRBV12-3/TRBV12-4	CASMMSGLPGPGYTF
NA	TRBJ2-2	TRBV13	CASSSPGITGELFF
NA	TRBJ1-2	TRBV9	CASTQTANYGYTF
NA	TRBJ2-6	TRBV15	CATSRDASSGANVLTF
NA	TRBJ2-7	TRBV5-1	CASIKGIYEQYF
TRBD1	TRBJ2-7	TRBV6-6	CASRRTGSSYEQYF
NA	TRBJ2-3	TRBV5-1	CASSFTRSGDTQYF
NA	TRBJ2-7	TRBV4-1	CASSQADRNSYEQYF
NA	TRBJ2-3	TRBV5-1	CASSYLTELSTDTQYF
NA	TRBJ2-1	TRBV20-1	CSAPPPMRTGQFF
TRBD2	TRBJ2-3	TRBV6-5	CASSESLALADTQYF
TRBD2	TRBJ2-3	TRBV24-1	CATRGASGESDTQYF
NA	TRBJ2-2	TRBV14	CASSQDYGGELFF
NA	TRBJ1-2	TRBV7-2	CASSLWGPLEYGYTF
NA	TRBJ2-7	TRBV18	CASSLAMNHYEQYF